The 21 T cell receptor beta chains given below trace back to one sample, sequenced in a study of T-cell reconstitution after alpha-beta-depleted transplantation in children. Unique molecular identifiers featured in how the TCRbeta library was prepared. MiXCR, run by TCRdb on the PCR reads, gives a single entry per CDR3 protein. The table has 600,000 to 700,000 distinct CDR3 sequences, roughly 17% seen once. The sample was PBMCs from the stem cell graft donor, taken from the stem cell graft. Source of these receptors: a human donor who donated a stem cell graft to a child with acute myeloid leukemia.

This clonotype was counted ten times or more. V usage is TRBV20-1 and J usage is TRBJ2-1, with 10 bases fitting TRBD2. The CDR3 is 17 residues long. J gave up 3 bases and V 0 bases, and 8 bases lay outside the gene matches. Germline values: CDR1 DFQATT, CDR2 SNEGSKA (reference sequence). CDR3 in amino acids: CSARDRLAGAIYNEQFF. CDR3 bases: TGCAGTGCTAGAGATCGGCTAGCGGGGGCCATCTACAATGAGCAGTTCTTC.

This clonotype was observed at least ten times. V gene TRBV4-3 combines with J gene TRBJ2-5, with 9 bases matching TRBD1. Germline CDR1 and CDR2: LGHNA and YSLEER. Losses at the gene ends were 5 bases for V and 5 bases for J; bases not matched to a gene: 6. The CDR3 spans 14 residues. The CDR3 here is CASSYRGRGETQYF. DNA for the CDR3: TGCGCCAGCAGCTACAGGGGGCGGGGGGAGACCCAGTACTTC.

This clonotype was counted at least ten times. The CDR3 region is CSVEQGMGYNEQFF. The CDR3 nucleotides are TGCAGCGTTGAACAGGGAATGGGGTACAATGAGCAGTTCTTC. The V call is TRBV29-1, the J call TRBJ2-1, with D possibly being TRBD1 (5 bases). The CDR3 totals 14 residues. Germline V gene lookup returns CDR1 SQVTM and CDR2 ANQGSEA. Trimming shortened V by 2 bases and J by 4 bases, and 12 bases separated the two germline ends.

The chain employs TRBV5-6 and TRBJ2-6, with D maybe TRBD2 (6 bases). Germline V lookup: CDR1 SGHDT, CDR2 YYEEEE. CDR3 length: 18 amino acids. V was cut by 1 base and J by 0 bases, with 14 bases left in between. CDR3 region: CASSLWAGRISGANVLTF. The DNA for the CDR3 is TGTGCCAGCAGCTTGTGGGCAGGGAGGATCTCTGGGGCCAACGTCCTGACTTTC.

V and J are TRBV20-1 and TRBJ2-7, with 8 bases fitting TRBD1. Trimming cost V 2 bases and J 4 bases; bases outside gene matches: 10. Germline V gives CDR1 DFQATT, CDR2 SNEGSKA (reference sequence). The CDR3 is 15 residues long. The CDR3 region has the DNA TGCAGTGCTAGACTCCTAGGACAGGGAAGTTACGAGCAGTACTTC. Its translation is CSARLLGQGSYEQYF.

This clonotype was counted many times. The chain joins TRBV29-1 to TRBJ1-2; D is possibly TRBD1 (5 bases). The germline V gene has CDR1 SQVTM and CDR2 ANQGSEA. The CDR3 loop spans 16 amino acids. Trimming took off 3 bases at V and 4 bases at J, with 21 bases between the two ends. The CDR3 region is CSVDPAGGTGSYGYTF. In DNA, the CDR3 is TGCAGCGTTGACCCGGCGGGGGGTACGGGAAGCTATGGCTACACCTTC.

This clonotype was counted only a few times. This chain uses TRBV7-2 with TRBJ1-1, with D possibly matching TRBD1 (5 bases). V was shortened by 1 base and J by 1 base, with 16 bases between the two germline ends. Germline CDR1 is SGHTA and CDR2 is FQGNSA. The CDR3 runs 17 residues. The CDR3 sequence is CASSLGLGPPQNTEAFF. For the CDR3, the DNA is TGTGCCAGCAGCTTAGGGTTGGGACCTCCGCAGAACACTGAAGCTTTCTTT. The variable domain in full, completed from reference TRBV7-2 and TRBJ1-1, reads GAGVSQSPSNKVTEKGKDVELRCDPISGHTALYWYRQSLGQGLEFLIYFQGNSAPDKSGLPSDRFSAERTGGSVSTLTIQRTQQEDSAVYLCASSLGLGPPQNTEAFFGQGTRLTVV.

In this sample, this clonotype turned up many times. The rearrangement links TRBV6-1 to TRBJ2-7, with TRBD1 matching over 8 bases. J lost 3 bases, V lost 5 bases, and 12 bases had no gene match. Germline assignment: CDR1 MNHNS and CDR2 SASEGT. The CDR3 is 16 residues long. This CDR3 is CASSSAPRTGFYEQYF. In nucleotides, the CDR3 is TGTGCCAGCAGTAGCGCGCCCAGGACAGGGTTCTACGAGCAGTACTTC.

At least ten counts were recorded for this clonotype. This rearrangement joins TRBV9 to TRBJ1-1; no clear D. Trimming took off 0 bases at V and 5 bases at J, with 17 bases between the two ends. Germline CDR1 reads SGDLS; CDR2 reads YYNGEE. CDR3 length equals 16 residues. The chain's CDR3 is CASSVEYLRVGTEAFF. The CDR3 DNA follows: TGTGCCAGCAGCGTAGAGTACCTGCGGGTAGGGACTGAAGCTTTCTTT.

The genes are TRBV24-1 and TRBJ2-3; D not resolved. V lost 4 bases to trimming and J lost 3 bases, with 16 bases between them. Germline CDR1 and CDR2: KGHDR and SFDVKD. CDR3 length: 16 residues. The CDR3 spells CATSDPSRVGTDTQYF. The DNA for the CDR3 is TGTGCCACCAGTGACCCCTCTCGCGTCGGAACAGATACGCAGTATTTT.

A few counts support this clonotype. This rearrangement joins TRBV11-2 to TRBJ1-1; 7 bases are shared with TRBD1. Germline assignment: CDR1 SGHAT and CDR2 FQNNGV. The V segment lost 0 bases and the J segment 5 bases; nucleotides outside the gene matches: 18. The CDR3 length is 19 residues. Written as DNA, the CDR3 is TGTGCCAGCAGCTTAGACAGGCCCTCCACACAGGGGAGGGGAACTGAAGCTTTCTTT. It yields the protein CASSLDRPSTQGRGTEAFF.

This clonotype appeared many times. The rearrangement links TRBV20-1 to TRBJ2-7; D gene ambiguous. This CDR3 is 13 amino acids long. Germline CDR1 is DFQATT and CDR2 is SNEGSKA (reference sequence). Trimming pared 3 bases from V and 0 bases from J, leaving 9 bases between. The CDR3 loop reads CSARSGYSYEQYF. CDR3 nucleotide sequence: TGCAGTGCTAGGTCCGGGTACTCCTACGAGCAGTACTTC.

V is TRBV11-2 and J is TRBJ2-6, with D tentatively TRBD1 (5 bases). The CDR3 runs to 18 residues. V was shortened by 2 bases and J by 0 bases, with 14 bases between the two germline ends. From germline, CDR1 is SGHAT and CDR2 FQNNGV. This CDR3 is CASSLLGVLSSGANVLTF. DNA of the CDR3: TGTGCCAGCAGCTTATTAGGGGTTCTTTCCTCTGGGGCCAACGTCCTGACTTTC. Supplemented by reference TRBV11-2 and TRBJ2-6, the full variable domain reads EAGVAQSPRYKIIEKRQSVAFWCNPISGHATLYWYQQILGQGPKLLIQFQNNGVVDDSQLPKDRFSAERLKGVDSTLKIQPAKLEDSAVYLCASSLLGVLSSGANVLTFGAGSRLTVL.

At least ten counts were recorded for this clonotype. This chain uses TRBV29-1 with TRBJ2-5; 7 nucleotides agree with TRBD1. The V gene end was trimmed by 4 bases and the J gene end by 1 base; junction bases not matched to a gene: 6. The CDR3 consists of 14 residues. Germline loops: CDR1 SQVTM, CDR2 ANQGSEA. CDR3 sequence (DNA): TGCAGCGTTGGAACACAGGGGCTCCAAGAGACCCAGTACTTC. Translating gives CSVGTQGLQETQYF.

The V gene is TRBV28, the J gene TRBJ2-5; 10 bases match TRBD2. The trim removed 2 bases at V and 5 bases at J, leaving 11 bases unmatched. The CDR3 covers 17 residues. Germline V gene lookup returns CDR1 MDHEN and CDR2 SYDVKM. CDR3 bases: TGTGCCAGCAGTTTACCCAGGGCTAGCGGGGGTGGGGAGACCCAGTACTTC. This translates into CASSLPRASGGGETQYF.

In this sample, this clonotype turned up a few times. This chain joins TRBV11-2 and TRBJ2-1, with TRBD1 as a possible D gene (6 bases). The V gene's germline CDR1 is SGHAT and CDR2 FQNNGV. The CDR3 contains 14 residues. Trimming pared 5 bases from V and 3 bases from J, leaving 11 bases between. The CDR3 nucleotides are TGTGCCAGCAGCCATGAGACAGGCTACAATGAGCAGTTCTTC. Protein sequence: CASSHETGYNEQFF.

This clonotype was observed many times. V is TRBV5-5 and J is TRBJ1-5; D not certain. Looked up from germline, CDR1 is SGHKS and CDR2 is YYEKEE (reference sequence). This CDR3 has 14 residues. The V gene lost 0 bases and the J gene lost 3 bases, with 7 bases spanning the gap. The CDR3, as DNA: TGTGCCAGCAGCTTGGCGGGGTACAATCAGCCCCAGCATTTT. Its translation: CASSLAGYNQPQHF.

The J gene is TRBJ2-4, the V gene TRBV5-6; 7 bases agree with TRBD1. The CDR3 contains 16 residues. The V segment lost 4 bases and the J segment 2 bases; nucleotides outside the gene matches: 9. From germline, CDR1 is SGHDT and CDR2 YYEEEE. The CDR3 DNA reads as TGTGCCAGCAGCCCTAGGGGGCGCCTGACCAAAAACATTCAGTACTTC. Protein: CASSPRGRLTKNIQYF.

In this sample, this clonotype turned up a few times. The J gene is TRBJ2-5, the V gene TRBV7-9; maybe TRBD2 (5 bases). Germline-derived CDR1 and CDR2 are SEHNR and FQNEAQ (reference sequence). Trimming shortened V by 4 bases and J by 10 bases, and 10 bases separated the two germline ends. The CDR3 has 11 amino acids. For the CDR3, the DNA is TGTGCCAGCAGCTCTGGCCGGGACCAGTACTTC. Translating it yields CASSSGRDQYF.

This clonotype was counted ten times or more. This sequence joins TRBV20-1 and TRBJ2-7, with D tentatively TRBD2 (6 bases). The germline gives CDR1 DFQATT, CDR2 SNEGSKA (reference sequence). Between the trimmed V and J ends, which lost 7 bases and 3 bases, there was a span of 16 bases. The CDR3 contains 13 residues. The CDR3 is CSVPNSGFYEQYF. The CDR3 region has the DNA TGCAGTGTTCCAAATAGCGGTTTCTACGAGCAGTACTTC.

This clonotype has ten or more counts. The rearrangement uses TRBV10-3 and TRBJ2-1; 10 bases align to TRBD2. V dropped 11 bases and J dropped 2; count of bases not matched to a gene: 9. This CDR3 comprises 15 residues. Germline V gene data show CDR1 as ENHRY and CDR2 as SYGVKD. CDR3 DNA sequence: TGTGCCGCAAAGCAAGCGGGGGGGCCCTACAATGAGCAGTTCTTC. Translation: CAAKQAGGPYNEQFF.